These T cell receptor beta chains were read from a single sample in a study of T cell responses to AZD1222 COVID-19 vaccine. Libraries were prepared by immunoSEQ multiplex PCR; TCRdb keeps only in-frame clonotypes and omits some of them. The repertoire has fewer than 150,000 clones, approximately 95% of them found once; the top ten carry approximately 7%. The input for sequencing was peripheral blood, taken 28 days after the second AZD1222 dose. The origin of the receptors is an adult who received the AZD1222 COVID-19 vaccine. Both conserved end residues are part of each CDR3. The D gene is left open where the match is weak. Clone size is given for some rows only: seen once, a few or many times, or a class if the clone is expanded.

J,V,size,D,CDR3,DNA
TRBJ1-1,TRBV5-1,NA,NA,CASSSLLSNHKSTEAFF,TGCGCCAGCAGCTCCTTATTGTCGAACCACAAAAGCACTGAAGCTTTCTTT
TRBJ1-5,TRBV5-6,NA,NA,CASSVGQGAKHF,NA
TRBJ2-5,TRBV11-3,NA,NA,CASSFHLRGQETQYF,TGTGCCAGCAGTTTTCACCTTCGAGGGCAAGAGACCCAGTACTTC
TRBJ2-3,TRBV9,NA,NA,CASSVGAAGTGADTQYF,TGTGCCAGCAGCGTAGGGGCAGCAGGGACGGGGGCAGATACGCAGTATTTT
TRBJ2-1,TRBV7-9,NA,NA,CASSLGEQFF,TGTGCCAGCAGCTTAGGTGAGCAGTTCTTC
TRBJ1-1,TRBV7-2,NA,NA,CASSSYRITQGSHEAFF,TGTGCCAGCAGCTCCTACCGAATTACTCAGGGGTCACATGAAGCTTTCTTT
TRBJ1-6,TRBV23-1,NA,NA,CASSPRSTVDLHF,TGCGCCAGCAGTCCCCGTAGTACAGTCGACCTCCACTTT
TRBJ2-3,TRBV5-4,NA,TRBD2,CASSPAAGGGAPDTQYF,TGTGCCAGCAGCCCGGCGGCGGGCGGGGGGGCCCCAGATACGCAGTATTTT
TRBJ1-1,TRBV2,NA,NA,CASGGEMNTEAFF,TGTGCCAGTGGGGGAGAAATGAACACTGAAGCTTTCTTT
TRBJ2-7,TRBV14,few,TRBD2,CASSFTSGGVEQYF,TGTGCCAGCAGCTTTACTAGCGGGGGAGTCGAGCAGTACTTC
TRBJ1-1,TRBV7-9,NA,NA,CASSSYRAVGDTEAFF,TGTGCCAGCAGCTCGTACAGGGCCGTGGGGGACACTGAAGCTTTCTTT
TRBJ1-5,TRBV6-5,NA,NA,CASSNPPQPQHF,TGTGCCAGCAGTAACCCGCCCCAGCCCCAGCATTTT
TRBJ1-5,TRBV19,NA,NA,CASSWGTDNQPQHF,TGTGCCAGCTCCTGGGGGACCGATAATCAGCCCCAGCATTTT
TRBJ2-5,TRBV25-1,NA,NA,CASSELGVLETQYF,TGTGCCAGCAGTGAATTGGGGGTCCTAGAGACCCAGTACTTC
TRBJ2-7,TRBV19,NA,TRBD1,CASSNRDRGENEQYF,TGTGCCAGTTCGAACCGGGACAGGGGGGAAAACGAGCAGTACTTC
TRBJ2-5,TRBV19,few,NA,CASSKGITAQYF,TGTGCCAGTAGTAAGGGGATAACGGCCCAGTACTTC
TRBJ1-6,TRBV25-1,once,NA,CASSEWDLNSPLHF,TGTGCCAGCAGTGAATGGGACCTCAATTCACCCCTCCACTTT
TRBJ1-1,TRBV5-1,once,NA,CASSLGRVGSTEAFF,TGCGCCAGCAGCTTAGGAAGGGTCGGGAGCACTGAAGCTTTCTTT
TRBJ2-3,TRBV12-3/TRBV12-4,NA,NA,CASNSGTDTQYF,TGTGCCAGCAACTCGGGCACAGATACGCAGTATTTT
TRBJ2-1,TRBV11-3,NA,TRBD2,CASSLDLAGDNEQFF,TGTGCCAGCAGCTTAGATCTGGCGGGGGACAATGAGCAGTTCTTC
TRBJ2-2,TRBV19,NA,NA,CASRVMGTGELFF,TGTGCCAGTAGAGTGATGGGAACTGGGGAGCTGTTTTTT
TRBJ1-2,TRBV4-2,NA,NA,CASSHNYGYTF,TGTGCCAGCAGCCATAACTATGGCTACACCTTC
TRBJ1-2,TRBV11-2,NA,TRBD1,CASSLDRGQAYGYTF,TGTGCCAGCAGCTTAGATAGGGGACAGGCCTATGGCTACACCTTC
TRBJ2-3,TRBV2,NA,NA,CASRGTPYFTDTQYF,TGTGCCAGCAGGGGGACGCCGTACTTCACAGATACGCAGTATTTT
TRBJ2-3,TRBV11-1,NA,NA,CASIGPGSSDTQYF,TGTGCCAGCATCGGGCCAGGGTCTTCAGATACGCAGTATTTT
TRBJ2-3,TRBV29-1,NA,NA,CSVAQDTQYF,TGCAGCGTTGCCCAAGATACGCAGTATTTT
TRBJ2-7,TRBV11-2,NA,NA,CASSLNAGNYEQYF,TGTGCCAGCAGCTTAAACGCTGGCAACTACGAGCAGTACTTC
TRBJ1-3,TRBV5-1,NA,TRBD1,CASSSTGDDGNTIYF,TGCGCCAGCAGCTCGACAGGGGATGACGGAAACACCATATATTTT
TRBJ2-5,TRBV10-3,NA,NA,CAISEVSSGNQETQYF,TGTGCCATCAGTGAGGTCTCGTCCGGCAACCAAGAGACCCAGTACTTC
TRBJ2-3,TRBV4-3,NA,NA,CASSQTTVSADTQYF,TGCGCCAGCAGCCAAACGACAGTATCGGCAGATACGCAGTATTTT
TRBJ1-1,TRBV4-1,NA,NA,CASSQDSLPNTEAFF,TGCGCCAGCAGCCAAGATAGTCTGCCGAACACTGAAGCTTTCTTT
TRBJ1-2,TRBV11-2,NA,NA,CASSSLRDLHNYGYTF,TGTGCCAGCAGCTCCCTTCGTGATCTCCATAACTATGGCTACACCTTC
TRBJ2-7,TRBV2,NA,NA,CASKLTLTYEQYF,TGTGCCAGCAAATTGACGCTTACCTACGAGCAGTACTTC
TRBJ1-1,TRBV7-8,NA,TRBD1,CASSYDRADRAFF,TGTGCCAGCAGCTATGACAGGGCTGATCGAGCTTTCTTT
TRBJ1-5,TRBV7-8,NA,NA,CASSLGRVNNQPQHF,TGTGCCAGCAGCTTGGGCAGGGTTAACAATCAGCCCCAGCATTTT
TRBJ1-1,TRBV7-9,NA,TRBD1,CASSLGQGNTEAFF,TGTGCCAGCAGCTTAGGACAGGGAAACACTGAAGCTTTCTTT
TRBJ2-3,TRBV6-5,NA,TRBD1,CASSSGQGITDTQYF,TGTGCCAGCAGTTCGGGACAGGGGATCACAGATACGCAGTATTTT
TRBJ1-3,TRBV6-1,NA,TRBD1,CASSSTGGDTIYF,TGTGCCAGCAGTTCGACAGGGGGGGACACCATATATTTT
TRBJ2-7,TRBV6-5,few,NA,CASTHRDVYEQYF,TGTGCCAGCACCCACCGGGACGTCTACGAGCAGTACTTC
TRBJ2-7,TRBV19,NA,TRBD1,CASSRTGTSYEQYF,TGTGCCAGTAGTAGGACAGGGACCTCCTACGAGCAGTACTTC
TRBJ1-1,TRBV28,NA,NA,CASTVGNTEAFF,TGTGCCAGCACCGTGGGTAACACTGAAGCTTTCTTT
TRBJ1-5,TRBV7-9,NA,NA,CASSLSGNSNQPQHF,TGTGCCAGCAGCTTAAGCGGGAATAGCAATCAGCCCCAGCATTTT
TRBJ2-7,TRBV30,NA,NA,CAFSGTGLGVSYEQYF,TGTGCCTTTTCCGGGACTGGCCTCGGTGTGTCCTACGAGCAGTACTTC
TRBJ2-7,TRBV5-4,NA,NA,CASSSGTGGAYEQYF,TGTGCCAGCAGCTCGGGAACAGGGGGGGCCTACGAGCAGTACTTC
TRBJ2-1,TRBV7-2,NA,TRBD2,CASSLLAGVEQFF,TGTGCCAGCAGCTTATTAGCGGGGGTTGAGCAGTTCTTC
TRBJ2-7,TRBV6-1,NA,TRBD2,CASSDRTSGLRYYEQYF,TGTGCCAGCAGTGACCGGACTAGCGGTTTACGATACTACGAGCAGTACTTC
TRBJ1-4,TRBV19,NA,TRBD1,CASTKGLYRGDEKLFF,TGTGCCAGTACCAAGGGTTTGTACAGGGGAGATGAAAAACTGTTTTTT